Included here is one T cell receptor beta chain sequence, with context. The PCR made use of 60 Vbeta and 13 Jbeta primers. Method: immunoSEQ multiplex PCR; TCRdb's copy keeps in-frame clones and lacks some. The table lists under 150,000 clones, 78% of them singletons. V trimming: 0 bases; J trimming: 0 bases; junction bases outside the gene matches: 5. Germline CDR1 is MGHRA and CDR2 is YSYEKL. The CDR3 has 16 amino acids. The entry originates in a study of cytomegalovirus exposure and HLA in healthy donors. Sequencing was done on a sample of PBMCs. V gene TRBV4-1 combines with J gene TRBJ2-7, with 7 bases matching TRBD2. The clonotype was recovered from a woman in her 40s in good health and CMV-seropositive. DNA for the CDR3: TGCGCCAGCAGCCAAGATCTAGCGGAACCCTCCTACGAGCAGTACTTC. Encoded protein: CASSQDLAEPSYEQYF.